This TCR beta chain was retrieved from a study of blood T cell repertoires in COVID-19. In the study overall: PBMCs, B-cell-depleted T cells, or T cells provided the cDNA or gDNA that made up the material.

Libraries were prepared by immunoSEQ multiplex PCR; TCRdb keeps only in-frame clonotypes and omits some of them. The sample has nearly 200,000 clones; approximately 86% are singletons. Germline V lookup: CDR1 LNHDA, CDR2 SQIVND (reference sequence). V lost 8 bases, J lost 1 base, and 14 bases lay in between. CDR3 length equals 15 residues. Enrolled during active infection, Seattle patients were then followed longitudinally. The TCR sequence derives from a man in his 60s with COVID-19, enrolled during active disease. Source material: peripheral blood. V gene TRBV19 combines with J gene TRBJ2-2; weak D call: TRBD1 (7 bases). The CDR3 sequence: CASGRQGGNTGELFF. CDR3 sequence (DNA): TGTGCCAGTGGCCGACAGGGAGGGAACACCGGGGAGCTGTTTTTT.